This T cell receptor (beta chain) was observed in a study of shared clonotypes between healthy human individuals (dated by TCRdb to about 2020). In terms of the full investigation: A few men and a couple of women, aged 18 to 49 years, made up the cohort. For each donor, CD4 naive and CD4 memory were each run on three plates, CD8 naive on two plates, and CD8 memory on one plate. The study deeply sequenced blood TCR repertoires of several healthy adults to estimate repertoire size and the extent of clonotype sharing between individuals. To increase sequencing depth and limit assay-specific biases, different laboratories used diverse techniques to prepare libraries and sequence TCR repertoires. Per donor, leukapheresis produced somewhere between about 0.94 and 9.5 billion PBMCs.

A remark on this clone: It lacks a known antigen. One base away there is no much larger clone; base qualities are not given. The same CDR3 also results from other DNA sequences found in this sample.

CD8 naive samples consisted of CD45RO-negative cells that were positively selected for CCR7, yielding a CD45RA+CCR7+ population without TemRA cells. Healthy HIV-negative adults with no recently reported acute infections or vaccinations were included as donors. All donors were Caucasian adults living in Nashville, Tennessee, USA. Blood was obtained by leukapheresis, after which PBMCs were separated by Ficoll-Histopaque density gradient centrifugation and cryopreserved in liquid nitrogen vapor phase. Analytical flow cytometry was used to check the purity and quantity of each magnetically sorted T cell population. From each sorted fraction, genomic DNA was isolated and quantified by UV absorbance on a Nanodrop 2000c. General study outcomes and caveats: Even with the large sequencing depth, rarefaction of the sorted-subset datasets indicated that sequencing was incomplete. Pairwise subsampling indicated that sequencing depth was expected to affect the degree of clonotype sharing among donors. Naive subsets generally had larger estimated clonotype richness than memory subsets. Only blood was sampled, and tissue TCR repertoires likely differ from those in blood. When several donors were compared, the shared fraction of clonotypes was approximately 5% for naive CD4, about 4% for naive CD8, more than 2% for memory CD4, and less than 0.5% for memory CD8. Clonotypes shared by all four sorted-subset donors showed higher generation probabilities than non-shared clonotypes. The small number of donors limited the genetic and exposure-history diversity represented.

TCR CDR3 regions were amplified from genomic DNA by multiplex PCR using the deep immunoSEQ assay. Genomic DNA extracted from each cell subset was distributed evenly over all wells of several immunoSEQ 96-well plates, and each plate served as one replicate. For sorted subsets, each replicate PCR was loaded with 200 ng genomic DNA, equivalent to about 30,000 T cell genomes. Purified libraries were measured with a Qubit 3.0 fluorometer, size-checked on a Bioanalyzer 2100, and measured again with the KAPA Library Quantification kit. Each immunoSEQ 96-well plate was sequenced on its own single-read 150-cycle Illumina NextSeq 550 flow cell. For the original study's pipeline: Because the immunoSEQ output included only junctional sequences and no quality scores, the filtering could not be the same as the filtering used for full-length reads. To assign V/J genes and CDR3, sequences were annotated using PyIR, a Python wrapper for IgBLAST v1.9, with IMGT germline references. Reads were filtered out if the reads had weak V/J assignments (E-value above 1e-6), no CDR3, stop codons, out-of-frame junctions, or ambiguous translated residues. V3J clonotypes were defined as sequences sharing the same inferred V gene, J gene, and CDR3 amino acid sequence. The percentage overlap between two repertoires was calculated by dividing the number of shared unique clonotypes by the size of the smaller repertoire. Richness of each repertoire was evaluated using RTK rarefaction, the Chao1 estimator, and Recon v2.1 estimates of unobserved clonotypes. OLGA was used to compute generation probabilities for all TCRbeta clonotypes that the gDNA method yielded from a handful of donors. Entries here come from immuneACCESS through TCRdb and include only in-frame sequences with V and J called. Some clones fail to appear in such tables; in the studies checked, an unresolved V gene covers under half of the shortfall, and the cause of the remainder is unknown. V and J calls and clone size come straight from that table; D and trimming were deduced from the DNA. This sample is represented by 2 million or so clones; around 96% of them were singletons. Of the sample, about 1.1% falls within the top ten clones.

The germline V gene yields SGHRS for CDR1 and YFSETQ for CDR2. V drops 0 bases and J drops 6 bases, leaving 10 bases in between. The CDR3 runs 13 amino acids, cysteine and phenylalanine included. Kept here is only the CDR3 DNA, which spans 39 bases and is read in frame from base 1. Sequences were obtained from naive CD8+ T cells sorted from blood. Sample cell subset or site, as interpreted from the label and publication: CD45RA+CCR7+. The receptor comes from a man aged 18 to 29 in good health. The rearrangement combines TRBV5-1 with TRBJ2-7, and the D gene may be TRBD1, 5 bases matching. The base sequence is TGCGCCAGCAGCTTGGCTGGGGCTTCCGAGCAGTACTTC. Its protein is CASSLAGASEQYF.